Following are 25 T cell receptor beta chains from one sample sequenced in a study of blood T cell repertoires in COVID-19. The assay was immunoSEQ multiplex PCR, and TCRdb's table has in-frame clones only and misses some. The sample has 200,000 or so clones; roughly 86% are singletons. Sequenced sample: peripheral blood. These receptors were taken from a man between 60 and 70 years old with acute or convalescent COVID-19.

V gene TRBV30 combines with J gene TRBJ2-6, with 10 bases fitting TRBD1. The V gene's germline CDR1 is GTSNPN and CDR2 SVGIG (reference sequence). The CDR3 contains 15 residues. After removal of 3 bases from V and 2 bases from J, the junction contained 1 base not matched to a gene. CDR3 nucleotide sequence: TGTGCCTGGAGCGGACAGGGGGCTGGGGCCAACGTCCTGACTTTC. The encoded protein is CAWSGQGAGANVLTF.

The CDR3 protein is CSVEVAGTGGTEQYF. CDR3 coding DNA: TGCAGCGTTGAAGTGGCCGGGACAGGGGGCACCGAGCAGTACTTC. The chain has TRBV29-1 and TRBJ2-7; 12 nucleotides align to TRBD1. The V gene end was trimmed by 1 base and the J gene end by 6 bases; junction bases not matched to a gene: 7. The CDR3 runs to 15 residues. Germline lookup yields CDR1 SQVTM and CDR2 ANQGSEA.

The chain joins TRBV30 to TRBJ2-2; 7 bases agree with TRBD1. CDR1 GTSNPN and CDR2 SVGIG come from the germline V gene (reference sequence). The CDR3 consists of 14 residues. V shed 4 bases, J shed 1 base, and the junction held 3 bases outside the gene matches. DNA for the CDR3: TGTGCCTGGAACAGGGGTCTGAACACCGGGGAGCTGTTTTTT. This sequence encodes CAWNRGLNTGELFF.

The rearrangement joins TRBV10-2 to TRBJ2-2, with D perhaps matching TRBD1 (8 bases). The V and J ends lost 7 bases and 6 bases respectively, with 21 bases between them. Germline V lookup: CDR1 WSHSY, CDR2 SAAADI. The CDR3 loop spans 16 amino acids. The CDR3 DNA sequence: TGCGCCAGCACCCTAGGACAGGGACTAACGCCCGGGGAGCTGTTTTTT. It is translated as CASTLGQGLTPGELFF.

CDR3 in amino acids: CASSSPSETVLIYGYTF. CDR3 sequence (DNA): TGTGCCAGCAGTTCTCCGTCCGAGACAGTCCTGATCTATGGCTACACCTTC. This rearrangement joins TRBV28 to TRBJ1-2; D is perhaps TRBD1 (5 bases). Germline CDR1 and CDR2: MDHEN and SYDVKM. Between the trimmed V and J ends, which lost 4 bases and 4 bases, there was a span of 22 bases. The CDR3 runs 17 residues.

The chain is built from TRBV27 and TRBJ1-4; 9 bases are a match to TRBD1. CDR1 and CDR2 from the germline V gene are MNHEY and SMNVEV (reference sequence). The CDR3 loop spans 15 amino acids. V shed 5 bases, J shed 10 bases, and the junction held 11 bases outside the gene matches. Here the CDR3 reads CASSEPGQGNGKLFF. Written as DNA, the CDR3 is TGTGCCAGCAGTGAACCGGGACAGGGTAACGGAAAACTGTTTTTT.

The chain joins TRBV7-6 to TRBJ2-1; 7 bases agree with TRBD2. The CDR3 extends over 15 amino acids. Trimming removed 1 base from V and 9 bases from J; junction bases left unmatched: 9. Germline CDR1 SGHVS, CDR2 FNYEAQ. The CDR3 DNA follows: TGTGCCAGCAGCTTAGGGACTAGTACCTCCCTTGAGCAGTTCTTC. This translates into CASSLGTSTSLEQFF.

The CDR3 coding sequence is TGTGCCAGCACCCTGGGCCAGGTCGGAGGCGAGCAGTACTTC. Translated: CASTLGQVGGEQYF. This chain links TRBV6-5 with TRBJ2-7; D may be TRBD2 (5 bases). Trimming cost V 7 bases and J 6 bases, with 19 bases left between them. The length of the CDR3 is 14 residues. The germline gives CDR1 MNHEY, CDR2 SVGAGI.

CDR3: CATSVWGDEGAFF. In DNA, the CDR3 is TGTGCCACCAGTGTATGGGGAGATGAGGGAGCTTTCTTT. The gene calls are TRBV24-1 and TRBJ1-1; D is ambiguous. The CDR3 loop spans 13 amino acids. Germline CDR1 reads KGHDR; CDR2 reads SFDVKD. V was shortened by 5 bases and J by 10 bases, with 16 bases between the two germline ends.

The CDR3 nucleotides are TGTGCCAGCAGCTCTCTGATGCCGGGGATGGGCTACACCTTC. This gives the protein CASSSLMPGMGYTF. The chain joins TRBV27 to TRBJ1-2; D remains unclear. Deletions cut 6 bases from V and 8 bases from J, with 19 bases between. The CDR3 runs to 14 residues. CDR1 and CDR2 (germline): MNHEY, SMNVEV (reference sequence).

A single count supports this clone. The chain uses TRBV7-2 and TRBJ1-1, with D hard to call. This CDR3 contains 12 residues. Germline V gene lookup returns CDR1 SGHTA and CDR2 FQGNSA. The V end lost 10 bases, the J end lost 5 bases, and 14 bases lay between the germline ends. CDR3 region: CATRGGRTEAFF. The CDR3, as DNA: TGTGCCACCCGGGGAGGGAGAACTGAAGCTTTCTTT.

In its sample, this clone was seen once. The chain couples TRBV7-2 to TRBJ2-1; TRBD1 agrees at 7 bases. CDR3 length: 16 amino acids. The ends lost 2 bases at V and 2 bases at J; junction bases unmatched: 6. CDR1 and CDR2 from the germline V gene are SGHTA and FQGNSA. CDR3: CASSLSTGAAYNEQFF. In nucleotides, the CDR3 is TGTGCCAGCAGCTTATCCACAGGGGCCGCCTACAATGAGCAGTTCTTC.

This chain uses TRBV7-2 with TRBJ1-1; TRBD1 agrees at 7 bases. V lost 5 bases, J lost 0 bases, and 9 bases stayed unmatched. In germline, CDR1 is SGHTA, CDR2 FQGNSA. This CDR3 spans 16 amino acids. As DNA, the CDR3 is TGTGCCAGCAGCCCACAGGGGTTGGTGATGAACACTGAAGCTTTCTTT. This translates into CASSPQGLVMNTEAFF. The complete variable domain, with remaining parts taken from reference TRBV7-2 and TRBJ1-1, reads GAGVSQSPSNKVTEKGKDVELRCDPISGHTALYWYRQSLGQGLEFLIYFQGNSAPDKSGLPSDRFSAERTGGSVSTLTIQRTQQEDSAVYLCASSPQGLVMNTEAFFGQGTRLTVV.

This chain joins TRBV5-6 and TRBJ2-2; D uncertain. V was cut by 3 bases and J by 5 bases, with 14 bases left in between. CDR3 length: 15 amino acids. Per germline, CDR1 SGHDT and CDR2 YYEEEE. The CDR3: CASSSPGLQTGELFF. The CDR3 DNA sequence: TGTGCCAGCAGCTCCCCCGGTTTGCAAACCGGGGAGCTGTTTTTT.

Turning to this clone: The germline gene is not matched at one end of the junction; a read error may be the cause. This sequence joins TRBV20-1 and TRBJ1-1; D uncertain. Germline loops: CDR1 DFQATT, CDR2 SNEGSKA (reference sequence). CDR3 size: 11 residues. CDR3 bases: TGCAGTGCTAGAGATTTGGGTTCCAGGCTCTTT. Protein: CSARDLGSRLF.

This rearrangement joins TRBV19 to TRBJ1-1, with D uncertain. V shed 5 bases and J shed 4 bases, with 11 bases lying between them. Germline V CDR1 and CDR2: LNHDA, SQIVND (reference sequence). The CDR3 loop spans 13 amino acids. For the CDR3, the DNA is TGTGCCAGTAGTCCACTCGCGGGCACTGAAGCTTTCTTT. Its translation is CASSPLAGTEAFF.

V and J are TRBV6-1 and TRBJ1-1; 8 nucleotides line up with TRBD1. The CDR3 loop spans 15 amino acids. V dropped 3 bases and J dropped 1; count of bases not matched to a gene: 4. CDR1 and CDR2 (germline): MNHNS, SASEGT. Here the CDR3 DNA reads TGTGCCAGCAGTGACAGGGGGCGTGGGAACACTGAAGCTTTCTTT. This encodes CASSDRGRGNTEAFF.

The chain has TRBV7-2 and TRBJ1-2; the match to TRBD1 covers 7 bases. Per germline, CDR1 SGHTA and CDR2 FQGNSA. V dropped 4 bases and J dropped 0; count of bases not matched to a gene: 5. The CDR3 loop spans 15 amino acids. The CDR3 sequence: CASSSAGGANYGYTF. CDR3 sequence (DNA): TGTGCCAGCAGCTCCGCAGGGGGTGCTAACTATGGCTACACCTTC.

This chain joins TRBV27 and TRBJ2-7, with 9 bases aligning to TRBD2. CDR3 length: 16 residues. Trimming removed 4 bases from V and 4 bases from J; junction bases left unmatched: 11. Germline lookup yields CDR1 MNHEY and CDR2 SMNVEV (reference sequence). The CDR3 DNA reads TGTGCCAGCAGTTCGCCTAGCGGGGCCGATCTTTACGAGCAGTACTTC. Translating it yields CASSSPSGADLYEQYF.

The chain couples TRBV28 to TRBJ1-3, with D perhaps matching TRBD1 (5 bases). CDR3 length: 17 residues. Germline CDR1 and CDR2: MDHEN and SYDVKM. V was pared by 7 bases and J by 2 bases, with 21 bases between. DNA of the CDR3: TGTGCCAGCATCCCAACCGCTGGGGCAGTAACTGGAAACACCATATATTTT. Residues: CASIPTAGAVTGNTIYF.

J is TRBJ2-3 and V is TRBV7-8; TRBD1 matches 9 bases. This CDR3 spans 17 amino acids. V shed 1 base and J 0 bases; nucleotides not matched to a gene: 5. The V gene's germline CDR1 is SGHVS and CDR2 FQNEAQ. The CDR3, as DNA: TGTGCCAGCAGCTTAGTAAGGGACAGGGAGAGCACAGATACGCAGTATTTT. This gives the protein CASSLVRDRESTDTQYF.

The V gene is TRBV7-9, the J gene TRBJ1-1; the match to TRBD1 covers 8 bases. The CDR3 is made up of 16 amino acids. Germline V gene lookup returns CDR1 SEHNR and CDR2 FQNEAQ (reference sequence). With V trimmed by 6 bases and J by 1 base, 10 bases remained unmatched. The CDR3 bases are TGTGCCAGCAGTCCGACTAGACAGGGGAAGAACACTGAAGCTTTCTTT. Translation: CASSPTRQGKNTEAFF.

This rearrangement joins TRBV4-1 to TRBJ1-6; D unresolved. The CDR3 has 15 amino acids. Germline CDR1 reads MGHRA; CDR2 reads YSYEKL. Deletions cut 0 bases from V and 7 bases from J, with 10 bases between. For the CDR3, the DNA is TGCGCCAGCAGCCAAGATCGGCAGGAAAATTCACCCCTCCACTTT. Translation gives CASSQDRQENSPLHF.

This clone was seen just once. The chain has TRBV27 and TRBJ1-4; D unresolved. V lost 2 bases to trimming and J lost 2 bases, with 15 bases between them. The CDR3 has 17 amino acids. Germline V gene data show CDR1 as MNHEY and CDR2 as SMNVEV (reference sequence). The CDR3 is CASSLRGFRLTNEKLFF. Written as DNA, the CDR3 is TGTGCCAGCAGTTTAAGAGGGTTTCGCCTCACTAATGAAAAACTGTTTTTT.

Written as DNA, the CDR3 is TGTGCCAGTAGCACCCCGCGGGCAGGGGCCCCCCCCAACACTGAAGCTTTCTTT. This sequence encodes CASSTPRAGAPPNTEAFF. The chain links TRBV19 to TRBJ1-1, with D possibly matching TRBD1 (6 bases). Germline V gives CDR1 LNHDA, CDR2 SQIVND (reference sequence). The CDR3 covers 18 residues. Trimming removed 6 bases at V and 2 bases at J, with 25 bases between.